What follows is one TCR beta chain and its context. Its antigen is not known. CDR3 length equals 16 residues. The V and J ends lost 5 bases and 0 bases respectively, with 11 bases between them. Germline values: CDR1 SNHLY, CDR2 FYNNEI. Assay: immunoSEQ multiplex PCR; the TCRdb copy retains only in-frame clones and omits some. The profile covers approximately 35,000 clones, with approximately 79% appearing a single time and 11% taken by the ten largest. The source of the sample is a study of OX40 agonist ivuxolimab in advanced cancers. The study's findings and limits: Partly responding patients at 0.1-3.0 mg/kg showed some of the smallest clonal expansion.

V gene TRBV2 combines with J gene TRBJ2-6; D gene ambiguous. The sequenced sample was CD4+ or CD8+ T cells sorted from blood, obtained in a trial of the OX40 agonist ivuxolimab. The receptor comes from an adult with an advanced solid tumor such as melanoma, head and neck, liver or kidney cancer. The CDR3 here is CASSSDGFSGANVLTF. Written as DNA, the CDR3 is TGTGCCAGCAGTTCAGACGGATTCTCTGGGGCCAACGTCCTGACTTTC.